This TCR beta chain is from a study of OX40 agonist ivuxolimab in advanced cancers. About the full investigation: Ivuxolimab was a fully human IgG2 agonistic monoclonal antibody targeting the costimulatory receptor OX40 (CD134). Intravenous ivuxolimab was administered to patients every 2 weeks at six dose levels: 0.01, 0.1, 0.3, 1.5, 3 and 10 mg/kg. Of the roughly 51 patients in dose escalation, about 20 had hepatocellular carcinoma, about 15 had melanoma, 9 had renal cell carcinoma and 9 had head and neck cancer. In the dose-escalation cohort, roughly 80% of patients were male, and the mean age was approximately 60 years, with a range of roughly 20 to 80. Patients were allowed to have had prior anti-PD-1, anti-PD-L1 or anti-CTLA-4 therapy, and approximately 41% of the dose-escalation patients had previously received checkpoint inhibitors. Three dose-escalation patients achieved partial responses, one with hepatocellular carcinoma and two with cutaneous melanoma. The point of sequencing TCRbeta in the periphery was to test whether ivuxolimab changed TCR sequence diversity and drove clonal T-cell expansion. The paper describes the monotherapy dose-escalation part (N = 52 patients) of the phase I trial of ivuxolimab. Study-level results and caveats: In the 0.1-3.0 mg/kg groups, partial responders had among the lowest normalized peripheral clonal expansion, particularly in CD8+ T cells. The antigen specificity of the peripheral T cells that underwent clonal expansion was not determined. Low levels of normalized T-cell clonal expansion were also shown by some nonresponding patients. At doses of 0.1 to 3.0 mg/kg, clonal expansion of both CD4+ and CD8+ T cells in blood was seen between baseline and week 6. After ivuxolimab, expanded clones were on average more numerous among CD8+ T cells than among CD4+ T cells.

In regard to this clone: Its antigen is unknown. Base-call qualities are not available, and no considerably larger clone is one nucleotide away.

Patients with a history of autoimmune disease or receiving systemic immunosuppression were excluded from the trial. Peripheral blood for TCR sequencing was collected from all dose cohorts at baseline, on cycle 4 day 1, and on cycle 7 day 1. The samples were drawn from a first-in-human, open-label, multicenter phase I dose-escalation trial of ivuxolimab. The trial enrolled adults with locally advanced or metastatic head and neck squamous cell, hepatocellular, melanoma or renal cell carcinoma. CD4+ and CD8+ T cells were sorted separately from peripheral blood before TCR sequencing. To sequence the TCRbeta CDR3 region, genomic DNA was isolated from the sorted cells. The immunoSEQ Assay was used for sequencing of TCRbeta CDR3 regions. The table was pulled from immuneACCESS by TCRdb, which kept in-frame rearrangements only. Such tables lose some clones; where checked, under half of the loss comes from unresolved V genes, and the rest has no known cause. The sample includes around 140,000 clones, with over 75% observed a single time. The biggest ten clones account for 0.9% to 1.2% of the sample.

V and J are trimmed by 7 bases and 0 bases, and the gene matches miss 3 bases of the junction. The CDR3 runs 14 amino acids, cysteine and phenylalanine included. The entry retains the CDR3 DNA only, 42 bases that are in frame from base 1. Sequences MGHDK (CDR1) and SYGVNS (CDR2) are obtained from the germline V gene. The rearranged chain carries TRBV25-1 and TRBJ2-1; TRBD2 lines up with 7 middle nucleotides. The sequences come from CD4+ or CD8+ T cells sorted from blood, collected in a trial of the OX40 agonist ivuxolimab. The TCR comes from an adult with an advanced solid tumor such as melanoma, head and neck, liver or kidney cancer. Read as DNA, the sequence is TGTGCCAGCAAGCGGGACCGCTCCTACAATGAGCAGTTCTTC. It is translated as CASKRDRSYNEQFF. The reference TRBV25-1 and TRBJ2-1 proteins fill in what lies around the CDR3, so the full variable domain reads EADIYQTPRYLVIGTGKKITLECSQTMGHDKMYWYQQDPGMELHLIHYSYGVNSTEKGDLSSESTVSRIRTEHFPLTLESARPSHTSQYLCASKRDRSYNEQFFGPGTRLTVL.